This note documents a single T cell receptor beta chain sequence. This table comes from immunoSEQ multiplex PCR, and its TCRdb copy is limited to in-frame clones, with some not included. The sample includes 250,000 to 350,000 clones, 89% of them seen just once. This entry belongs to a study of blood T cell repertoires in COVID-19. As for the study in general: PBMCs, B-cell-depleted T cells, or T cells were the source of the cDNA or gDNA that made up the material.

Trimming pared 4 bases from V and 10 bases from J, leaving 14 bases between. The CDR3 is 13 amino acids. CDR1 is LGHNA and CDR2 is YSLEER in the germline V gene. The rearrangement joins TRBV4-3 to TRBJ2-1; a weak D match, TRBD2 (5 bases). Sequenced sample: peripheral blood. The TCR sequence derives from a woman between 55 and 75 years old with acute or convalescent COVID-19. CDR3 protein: CASSLGLKGEQFF. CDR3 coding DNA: TGCGCCAGCAGCCTCGGACTGAAAGGCGAGCAGTTCTTC.